This TCR beta chain was profiled in a study of blood T cell repertoires in COVID-19. Methods used by the authors: Amplification of reference gene primers provided the estimated nucleated cell counts. Measured with immunoSEQ multiplex PCR; TCRdb has only the in-frame clones, and not every one. The V and J calls and clone size come from that table; D and trimming were worked out from the DNA. The data show fewer than 250,000 clones, 86% seen once. V shed 4 bases and J 10 bases; nucleotides not matched to a gene: 13. The CDR3 runs to 16 residues. In germline, CDR1 is MDHEN, CDR2 SYDVKM. Specimen: peripheral blood. This TCR was recovered from a woman at least 80 years old with COVID-19, enrolled during active disease. V gene TRBV28 combines with J gene TRBJ1-5; 10 bases map to TRBD1. For the CDR3, the DNA is TGTGCCAGCAGTTCTATGCAGGGGACAGGGGATCGACCCCAGCATTTT. Translation gives CASSSMQGTGDRPQHF. Using reference TRBV28 and TRBJ1-5 for the parts outside the CDR3, the full variable domain is DVKVTQSSRYLVKRTGEKVFLECVQDMDHENMFWYRQDPGLGLRLIYFSYDVKMKEKGDIPEGYSVSREKKERFSLILESASTNQTSMYLCASSSMQGTGDRPQHFGDGTRLSIL.